This TCR beta chain was found in a study of tumor and adjacent non-tumor tissue in lung cancer. Looking at the study overall: Patients were aged roughly 31 to 76, some 10 men and roughly five women, stage I to III. About 4.17 million productive TCRbeta reads were obtained per sample on average.

V lost 1 base and J 8 bases, leaving 11 bases between the germline ends. Germline V lookup: CDR1 LGHNA, CDR2 YSLEER. The CDR3 is made up of 14 amino acids. Three rounds of nested PCR, following a modified ARM-PCR protocol, produced the TCRbeta library. In TCRdb, the multiplex PCR reads were re-called with MiXCR into one record per CDR3 protein. The sample includes under 140,000 distinct CDR3 sequences, approximately 80% of them seen just once. This sample's RNA came from whole unsorted tissue. The rearrangement uses TRBV4-3 and TRBJ1-4, with D hard to call. The receptor was isolated from a man in his sixties or seventies with non-small cell lung cancer. Sequencing used lung tumor tissue. This chain's CDR3 is CASSQANGHEKLFF. The CDR3 DNA follows: TGCGCCAGCAGCCAAGCCAATGGTCACGAAAAACTGTTTTTT.